These 13 T cell receptor beta chains were all obtained from the same sample, sequenced in a study of technical replicates of blood from several donors. This table comes from immunoSEQ multiplex PCR, and its TCRdb copy is limited to in-frame clones, with some not included. The sample includes about 89,000 clones, about 94% seen only once; the top ten take 0.24%. Sequencing used T cells isolated from PBMCs. All receptors derive from a human donor in good health.

V is TRBV27 and J is TRBJ2-5; D is perhaps TRBD1 (6 bases). This CDR3 has 15 residues. V lost 5 bases and J lost 3, with 16 bases in between. The germline gives CDR1 MNHEY, CDR2 SMNVEV (reference sequence). In nucleotides, the CDR3 is TGTGCCAGCAGTACCCCTCGACAGGCAGAAGAGACCCAGTACTTC. It translates to CASSTPRQAEETQYF.

The chain is built from TRBV18 and TRBJ2-5; no definite D call. V was pared by 5 bases and J by 1 base, with 11 bases between. Germline CDR1 reads KGHSH; CDR2 reads LQKENI. This CDR3 region has 14 residues. CDR3 nucleotides: TGTGCCAGCTCATCTGGGCCAGGCCAAGAGACCCAGTACTTC. Its protein product is CASSSGPGQETQYF.

The chain employs TRBV7-7 and TRBJ2-3; D gene ambiguous. CDR1 is SSHAT, CDR2 FNYEAQ, per germline (reference sequence). The CDR3 has 14 residues. V was cut by 2 bases and J by 1 base, with 7 bases left in between. In nucleotides, the CDR3 is TGTGCCAGCAGCTTATTGTTCGGCACAGATACGCAGTATTTT. This translates into CASSLLFGTDTQYF.

The chain links TRBV10-3 to TRBJ1-4; TRBD1 is a possible D gene (6 bases). V lost 2 bases and J lost 3, with 7 bases in between. CDR3 length: 14 amino acids. Germline CDR1 ENHRY, CDR2 SYGVKD. CDR3 sequence reads: CAISEGQPNEKLFF. As DNA, the CDR3 is TGTGCCATCAGTGAGGGACAGCCTAATGAAAAACTGTTTTTT.

This chain connects TRBV2 to TRBJ2-4, with 7 bases fitting TRBD1. CDR1 and CDR2 from the germline V gene are SNHLY and FYNNEI. With 2 bases clipped from V and 3 bases from J, the junction kept 4 bases outside the gene matches. The CDR3 extends over 15 amino acids. CDR3 residues: CASSEKGAGKNIQYF. The CDR3 DNA is TGTGCCAGCAGTGAAAAGGGGGCTGGCAAAAACATTCAGTACTTC.

As regards this clone: An end of the junction does not agree with germline; a read error may underlie this. The chain couples TRBV6-6 to TRBJ2-4; tentative D call: TRBD2 (6 bases). The CDR3 is 11 amino acids. The germline V gene encodes CDR1 MNHNY and CDR2 SVGAGI (reference sequence). The CDR3 reads CASRTTGSPNF. The CDR3 bases are TGTGCCAGCAGGACCACCGGGAGTCCCAACTTC.

The chain is built from TRBV5-1 and TRBJ1-1; the D gene is possibly TRBD1 (5 bases). Germline CDR1 reads SGHRS; CDR2 reads YFSETQ. The CDR3 has 13 amino acids. Trimming removed 2 bases from V and 3 bases from J, with 8 bases in between. The CDR3: CASSFGADTEAFF. The CDR3 DNA is TGCGCCAGCAGCTTTGGGGCGGACACTGAAGCTTTCTTT.

V gene TRBV9 combines with J gene TRBJ1-1; 7 positions match TRBD1. V gave up 4 bases and J gave up 5 bases; unmatched junction bases: 2. From germline, CDR1 is SGDLS and CDR2 YYNGEE. The CDR3 spans 12 residues. Written as DNA, the CDR3 is TGTGCCAGCAGCCGCAGGGGGACTGAAGCTTTCTTT. It specifies CASSRRGTEAFF.

V is TRBV7-9 and J is TRBJ2-7, with 7 bases that match TRBD2. There are 15 residues in the CDR3. Germline trimming cut 5 bases from V and 3 bases from J; bases unmatched to any gene: 10. Germline V CDR1 and CDR2: SEHNR, FQNEAQ (reference sequence). CDR3 sequence reads: CASSPLRERFYEQYF. The CDR3 bases are TGTGCCAGCAGCCCGTTGCGGGAGAGGTTCTACGAGCAGTACTTC.

This clone was detected once. The chain combines TRBV21-1 with TRBJ1-4; TRBD1, the table's D call, was not compared with the DNA. TRBV21-1 is a pseudogene segment. The CDR3 is made up of 15 amino acids. Here the CDR3 DNA reads TGTGCCAGCAGCAAAGAACATGATCAGGCTGAAAAACTGTTTTTT. Translation: CASSKEHDQAEKLFF.

This clone was seen only once. The chain is built from TRBV9 and TRBJ2-5; TRBD1 agrees at 9 bases. V dropped 5 bases and J dropped 1; count of bases not matched to a gene: 3. This CDR3 contains 14 residues. Germline assignment: CDR1 SGDLS and CDR2 YYNGEE. The chain's CDR3 is CASRGQGPQETQYF. CDR3 in DNA: TGTGCCAGCAGGGGACAGGGACCCCAAGAGACCCAGTACTTC.

The chain employs TRBV9 and TRBJ1-1; unclear D gene. Trimming took 1 base from V and 3 from J, leaving 13 bases between them. Germline-derived CDR1 and CDR2 are SGDLS and YYNGEE. This CDR3 contains 15 residues. CDR3: CASSVSEGRDTEAFF. CDR3 sequence (DNA): TGTGCCAGCAGCGTAAGTGAAGGGAGGGACACTGAAGCTTTCTTT.

The chain is built from TRBV27 and TRBJ2-2; 7 nucleotides line up with TRBD2. V shed 6 bases and J 7 bases; nucleotides not matched to a gene: 11. The CDR3 contains 15 residues. CDR1 is MNHEY, CDR2 SMNVEV, per germline (reference sequence). The DNA of the CDR3 is TGTGCCAGCAGCCCCTCGTGGGGGGAGGGCGGGGAGCTGTTTTTT. It is translated as CASSPSWGEGGELFF.